This T cell receptor beta chain was captured by sequencing in a study of blood T cell repertoires in COVID-19. Study summary: The United States, Italy and Spain provided the acute and convalescent COVID-19 samples. PBMCs, B-cell-depleted T cells, or T cells were the source of the cDNA or gDNA that made up the material.

This table comes from immunoSEQ multiplex PCR, and its TCRdb copy is limited to in-frame clones, with some not included. The data hold hundreds of thousands of clones, with approximately 88% observed a single time. The sequence was collected from a woman aged 40-49 years with acute COVID-19. The source material was PBMCs or T cells enriched from blood (not recorded which).

Written as DNA, the CDR3 is TGTGCAAGTCGCTGGACAGTTGTACATTCACCCCTCCACTTT. Its translation: CASRWTVVHSPLHF. The V call is TRBV12-2, the J call TRBJ1-6; the table names TRBD1, a call not compared with the DNA. TRBV12-2 is a pseudogene segment. There are 14 residues in the CDR3.